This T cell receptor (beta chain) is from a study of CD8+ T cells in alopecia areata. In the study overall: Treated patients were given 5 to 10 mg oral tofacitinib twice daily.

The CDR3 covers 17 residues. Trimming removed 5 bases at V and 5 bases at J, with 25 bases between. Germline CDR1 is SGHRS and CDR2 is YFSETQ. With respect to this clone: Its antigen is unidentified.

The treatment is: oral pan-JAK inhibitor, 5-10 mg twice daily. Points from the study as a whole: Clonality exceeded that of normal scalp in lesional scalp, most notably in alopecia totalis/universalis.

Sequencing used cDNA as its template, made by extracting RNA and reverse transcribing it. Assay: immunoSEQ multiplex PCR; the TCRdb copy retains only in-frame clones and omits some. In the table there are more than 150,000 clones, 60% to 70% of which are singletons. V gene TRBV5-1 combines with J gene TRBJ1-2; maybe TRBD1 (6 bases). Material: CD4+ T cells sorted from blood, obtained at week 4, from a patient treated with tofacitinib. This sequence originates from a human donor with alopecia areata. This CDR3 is CASSLTVQGPTSYGYTF. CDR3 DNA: TGCGCCAGCAGTCTAACAGTACAGGGCCCGACCTCGTATGGCTACACCTTC.